Listed here is a single T cell receptor beta chain. This sample is part of a study of OX40 agonist ivuxolimab in advanced cancers. For the study at large: Patient treatment consisted of intravenous ivuxolimab administration every 2 weeks at 0.01 to 10 mg/kg.

The repertoire was sequenced with immunoSEQ multiplex PCR; TCRdb's copy has only in-frame clones and lacks some. The sample lists around 18,000 clones; around 70% were seen once. Germline CDR1 reads SEHNR; CDR2 reads FQNEAQ (reference sequence). The length of the CDR3 is 13 residues. With 5 bases removed from V and 0 bases from J, the gap between germline ends came to 7 bases. This sample comprised CD4+ or CD8+ T cells sorted from blood, obtained in a trial of the OX40 agonist ivuxolimab. This sequence was found in an adult with an advanced solid tumor such as melanoma, head and neck, liver or kidney cancer. The rearrangement links TRBV7-9 to TRBJ1-1, with unresolved D. Here the CDR3 DNA reads TGTGCCAGCAGCCGTACACTGAACACTGAAGCTTTCTTT. It yields the protein CASSRTLNTEAFF.